The present T cell receptor (beta chain) was sequenced within a study of T cells after yellow fever vaccination. The CDR3 covers 16 residues. Trimming cost V 6 bases and J 6 bases; bases outside gene matches: 9. TCRdb reprocessed the 5' RACE reads with MiXCR, giving one entry per CDR3 protein. The repertoire holds 25,000 to 35,000 distinct CDR3 sequences, approximately 4.7% seen once, with less than 55% in the top ten. There are many counts of this clonotype. The chain links TRBV12-3 or TRBV12-4 to TRBJ2-1, with TRBD2 identical over 12 bases. This sequence originates from a man aged 30 to 45 who received the YFV17D yellow fever vaccine. Source: CD8+ T cells sorted from PBMCs, taken 5 days after the yellow fever booster vaccination. CDR3 sequence: CASSPLAGGGINEQFF. The CDR3 DNA is TGTGCCAGCAGCCCCCTAGCGGGAGGGGGGATCAATGAGCAGTTCTTC.